This TCR beta chain emerged from a study of cytomegalovirus exposure and HLA in healthy donors. Findings of the study overall: According to a later analysis, donors in an Asian-associated ancestry cluster reportedly had fewer N-insertions than the approximately 670-donor mean. Across donors, sequencing depth was assumed by presence/absence analyses to be roughly uniform.

Details on this clone: Its antigen is not known.

Primers: 60 Vbeta forward and 13 Jbeta reverse. Using immunoSEQ multiplex PCR, the repertoire was profiled, and TCRdb retains in-frame clones only, with some absent. The sample consists of around 53,000 clones, 73% of them appearing once. The CDR3 totals 14 residues. V gave up 1 base and J gave up 5 bases; unmatched junction bases: 5. The germline gives CDR1 SGHNT, CDR2 YYREEE (reference sequence). Healthy individuals who donated bone marrow served as the donors. The receptor comes from a man between 18 and 29 years old in good health and CMV-seronegative. Sequencing input: PBMCs. The V gene is TRBV5-4, the J gene TRBJ1-1; 7 positions agree with TRBD1. The CDR3 region is CASSLQGGRTEAFF. In DNA, the CDR3 is TGTGCCAGCAGCTTGCAAGGGGGCAGGACTGAAGCTTTCTTT.